Listed below are T cell receptor beta chains from one sample, sequenced in a study of shared clonotypes between healthy human individuals. TCRdb's table, derived via immunoSEQ multiplex PCR, lists solely in-frame clones and lacks some. This table has more than 2,000,000 clones, approximately 95% appearing once. Source material: naive CD4+ T cells from PBMCs. All receptors derive from a man younger than 35 in good health. Some clones in this sample may be carry-over from other donors' samples. The CDR3 runs from the conserved cysteine through the conserved F or W. Each record gives: D gene, V gene, J gene, clone size, CDR3 protein, CDR3 DNA. A D gene is named only where the DNA matches it firmly. Rows give clone size only sometimes, using once, few, many, or a class for an expanded clone.

D: .
V: TRBV9
J: TRBJ1-2
size: .
CDR3: CASSVGVSQNYGYTF
DNA: TGTGCCAGCAGCGTAGGGGTTTCACAGAACTATGGCTACACCTTC

D: TRBD1
V: TRBV5-1
J: TRBJ1-2
size: .
CDR3: CASSLDPDRAVGGYTF
DNA: TGCGCCAGCAGCTTGGACCCCGACAGGGCTGTTGGTGGCTACACCTTC

D: .
V: TRBV25-1
J: TRBJ1-5
size: .
CDR3: CASSDRQRNQPQHF
DNA: TGTGCCAGCAGTGACCGACAGAGAAATCAGCCCCAGCATTTT

D: .
V: TRBV19
J: TRBJ1-5
size: few
CDR3: CASSRTVNGFGNQPQHF
DNA: TGTGCCAGTTCTAGGACAGTGAACGGGTTCGGCAATCAGCCCCAGCATTTT

D: .
V: TRBV7-3
J: TRBJ2-3
size: .
CDR3: CASSLRTSTDTQYF
DNA: TGTGCCAGCAGCTTACGGACTAGCACAGATACGCAGTATTTT

D: .
V: TRBV7-2
J: TRBJ1-2
size: .
CDR3: CASSTPDRANYGYTF
DNA: TGTGCCAGCAGCACCCCAGACAGAGCGAACTATGGCTACACCTTC

D: .
V: TRBV27
J: TRBJ1-5
size: .
CDR3: CASRGGPGSNQPQHF
DNA: TGTGCCAGCAGGGGAGGGCCGGGATCCAATCAGCCCCAGCATTTT

D: .
V: TRBV7-2
J: TRBJ2-1
size: .
CDR3: CASKSQTSSYNEQFF
DNA: TGTGCCAGCAAATCTCAGACGAGCTCCTACAATGAGCAGTTCTTC

D: TRBD1
V: TRBV7-8
J: TRBJ1-5
size: .
CDR3: CASSPREDRGYDNQPQHF
DNA: TGTGCCAGCAGCCCGCGAGAGGACAGGGGGTATGACAATCAGCCCCAGCATTTT

D: TRBD2
V: TRBV7-3
J: TRBJ2-5
size: .
CDR3: CASSAGGSGSGETQYF
DNA: TGTGCCAGCAGCGCTGGGGGTAGCGGGAGTGGGGAGACCCAGTACTTC

D: TRBD2
V: TRBV5-1
J: TRBJ2-1
size: once
CDR3: CASSLGTSSGNEQFF
DNA: TGCGCCAGCAGCTTGGGGACTAGCTCGGGCAATGAGCAGTTCTTC

D: .
V: TRBV7-9
J: TRBJ2-7
size: .
CDR3: CASSGGRQYF
DNA: TGTGCCAGCAGCGGAGGAAGGCAGTACTTC

D: .
V: TRBV18
J: TRBJ1-1
size: few
CDR3: CASSPPNTEAFF
DNA: TGTGCCAGCTCACCACCGAACACTGAAGCTTTCTTT

D: .
V: TRBV28
J: TRBJ2-7
size: .
CDR3: CASSPSRSSYEQYF
DNA: TGTGCCAGCAGCCCCTCGAGGAGCTCCTACGAGCAGTACTTC

D: .
V: TRBV6-6
J: TRBJ1-2
size: once
CDR3: CASSYGRNYGYTF
DNA: TGTGCCAGCAGTTACGGACGGAACTATGGCTACACCTTC

D: .
V: TRBV4-3
J: TRBJ2-5
size: .
CDR3: CASSQDGNEQYF
DNA: TGCGCCAGCAGCCAAGATGGGAATGAGCAGTACTTC

D: TRBD2
V: TRBV9
J: TRBJ2-1
size: .
CDR3: CASSASGRHYNEQFF
DNA: TGTGCCAGCAGCGCAAGCGGGAGGCACTACAATGAGCAGTTCTTC

D: .
V: TRBV28
J: TRBJ1-2
size: .
CDR3: CASSGTQGRNYGYTF
DNA: TGTGCCAGCAGTGGTACTCAGGGTCGCAACTATGGCTACACCTTC

D: TRBD1
V: TRBV5-4
J: TRBJ2-7
size: .
CDR3: CASSLGTASSYEQYF
DNA: TGTGCCAGCAGCCTAGGGACAGCAAGCTCCTACGAGCAGTACTTC

D: .
V: TRBV7-9
J: TRBJ1-3
size: .
CDR3: CASSYQSGWRFGNTIYF
DNA: TGTGCCAGCAGCTATCAGTCAGGGTGGAGGTTTGGAAACACCATATATTTT

D: .
V: TRBV9
J: TRBJ1-3
size: .
CDR3: CASSVAGAGNTIYF
DNA: TGTGCCAGCAGCGTGGCAGGGGCAGGAAACACCATATATTTT

D: .
V: TRBV15
J: TRBJ2-7
size: .
CDR3: CATSRDRRSYEQYF
DNA: TGTGCCACCAGCAGAGATCGCAGGTCCTACGAGCAGTACTTC

D: .
V: TRBV11-2
J: TRBJ2-2
size: .
CDR3: CASRRGVGGTGELFF
DNA: TGTGCCAGCAGGAGAGGAGTCGGGGGCACCGGGGAGCTGTTTTTT

D: .
V: TRBV5-1
J: TRBJ2-5
size: .
CDR3: CASSLPSGSGETQYF
DNA: TGCGCCAGCAGCTTGCCATCAGGGTCCGGGGAGACCCAGTACTTC

D: .
V: TRBV27
J: TRBJ2-7
size: .
CDR3: CASTISSGGGYEQYF
DNA: TGTGCCAGCACAATATCATCCGGAGGGGGCTACGAGCAGTACTTC

D: TRBD1
V: TRBV10-1
J: TRBJ2-7
size: .
CDR3: CASSDWDRYLYEQYF
DNA: TGCGCCAGCAGTGACTGGGACAGGTACCTGTACGAGCAGTACTTC

D: .
V: TRBV19
J: TRBJ1-2
size: .
CDR3: CASSMDGSYGYTF
DNA: TGTGCCAGTAGTATGGACGGCTCCTATGGCTACACCTTC

D: .
V: TRBV5-4
J: TRBJ2-5
size: .
CDR3: CASRTDGFQETQYF
DNA: TGTGCCAGCAGGACGGACGGATTTCAAGAGACCCAGTACTTC

D: TRBD1
V: TRBV5-6
J: TRBJ1-5
size: .
CDR3: CASSSEDRGPFRQPQHF
DNA: TGTGCCAGCAGCTCCGAGGACAGGGGCCCCTTCAGGCAGCCCCAGCATTTT

D: .
V: TRBV5-1
J: TRBJ2-1
size: .
CDR3: CASSLQTDNEQFF
DNA: TGCGCCAGCAGCTTGCAGACAGATAATGAGCAGTTCTTC

D: .
V: TRBV11-3
J: TRBJ1-1
size: .
CDR3: CASSPGTGNTEAFF
DNA: TGTGCCAGCAGCCCCGGGACGGGGAACACTGAAGCTTTCTTT

D: TRBD2
V: TRBV6-6
J: TRBJ2-1
size: .
CDR3: CASSSPLDSGRAGQFF
DNA: TGTGCCAGCAGCTCCCCCTTGGATAGCGGGAGGGCCGGGCAGTTCTTC

D: TRBD2
V: TRBV5-4
J: TRBJ2-2
size: .
CDR3: CASSSNSAGGNTGELFF
DNA: TGTGCCAGCAGCTCCAACTCAGCGGGAGGCAACACCGGGGAGCTGTTTTTT

D: TRBD1
V: TRBV15
J: TRBJ1-2
size: .
CDR3: CATSGGDRGRIYGYTF
DNA: TGTGCCACCAGCGGGGGGGACAGGGGGCGCATCTATGGCTACACCTTC

D: .
V: TRBV7-9
J: TRBJ1-2
size: .
CDR3: CASSLEEGSYGYTF
DNA: TGTGCCAGCAGCTTAGAGGAGGGAAGCTATGGCTACACCTTC

D: TRBD1
V: TRBV9
J: TRBJ1-3
size: .
CDR3: CASSVAQGLGNTIYF
DNA: TGTGCCAGCAGCGTAGCACAGGGGTTAGGAAACACCATATATTTT

D: TRBD1
V: TRBV18
J: TRBJ2-5
size: .
CDR3: CASSRTGGQETQYF
DNA: TGTGCCAGCTCACGGACAGGGGGCCAAGAGACCCAGTACTTC

D: .
V: TRBV7-9
J: TRBJ1-1
size: few
CDR3: CASSPDTFGAFF
DNA: TGTGCCAGCAGCCCAGACACTTTTGGAGCTTTCTTT

D: TRBD1
V: TRBV28
J: TRBJ2-7
size: .
CDR3: CASSRPGTGAYEQYF
DNA: TGTGCCAGCAGCCGTCCCGGGACAGGGGCCTACGAGCAGTACTTC

D: .
V: TRBV7-8
J: TRBJ1-2
size: .
CDR3: CASSPGRAGNYGYTF
DNA: TGTGCCAGCAGCCCAGGGAGGGCAGGAAACTATGGCTACACCTTC

D: .
V: TRBV5-1
J: TRBJ2-1
size: .
CDR3: CASSLTTYNEQFF
DNA: TGCGCCAGCAGCTTGACTACCTACAATGAGCAGTTCTTC

D: .
V: TRBV18
J: TRBJ2-5
size: .
CDR3: CASSPMILAAGETQYF
DNA: TGTGCCAGCTCACCAATGATCCTAGCCGCAGGAGAGACCCAGTACTTC

D: .
V: TRBV9
J: TRBJ2-5
size: .
CDR3: CASSGDPRETQYF
DNA: TGTGCCAGCAGCGGAGACCCCCGGGAGACCCAGTACTTC

D: TRBD2
V: TRBV28
J: TRBJ2-7
size: .
CDR3: CASSFRASSGAYEQYF
DNA: TGTGCCAGCAGTTTTAGGGCATCTAGCGGGGCCTACGAGCAGTACTTC

D: TRBD1
V: TRBV27
J: TRBJ1-1
size: .
CDR3: CASSFRGRGKAFF
DNA: TGTGCCAGCAGTTTCAGGGGGCGCGGGAAAGCTTTCTTT